This paragraph reports one TCR beta chain. This entry is derived from a study of blood T cell repertoires in COVID-19. This table comes from immunoSEQ multiplex PCR, and its TCRdb copy is limited to in-frame clones, with some not included. Of about 200,000 clones detected, 75% to 90% appear once; the ten largest clones hold about 2.2%. The V and J ends lost 5 bases and 6 bases, in that order; junction bases with no gene match: 11. CDR3 length: 16 amino acids. Germline CDR1 is MDHEN and CDR2 is SYDVKM. The V call is TRBV28, the J call TRBJ2-5; 11 nucleotides match TRBD2. The TCR sequence derives from a man aged 30 to 45 who had recovered from COVID-19. The sample comprised peripheral blood. Here the CDR3 reads CASSPLAGGPRKTQYF. In nucleotides, the CDR3 is TGTGCCAGCAGTCCCTTAGCGGGGGGGCCCCGAAAGACCCAGTACTTC.